This T cell receptor beta chain was found in a study of T cell responses to AZD1222 COVID-19 vaccine. Clones were sequenced by immunoSEQ multiplex PCR, and TCRdb holds only the in-frame ones, with some missing. Among 89,000 or so clones listed, 65% to 90% were seen once. This clone turned up a few times. The CDR3 consists of 14 residues. Germline values: CDR1 SGHDN, CDR2 FVKESK. With 0 bases removed from V and 3 bases from J, the gap between germline ends came to 7 bases. The TCR sequence derives from an adult in good health. The sample consisted of peripheral blood, taken on day 0 of AZD1222 vaccination. J is TRBJ2-3 and V is TRBV14; D is unclear. The CDR3 DNA reads TGTGCCAGCAGCCAAGATGGGCGGACAGATACGCAGTATTTT. Its translation: CASSQDGRTDTQYF.